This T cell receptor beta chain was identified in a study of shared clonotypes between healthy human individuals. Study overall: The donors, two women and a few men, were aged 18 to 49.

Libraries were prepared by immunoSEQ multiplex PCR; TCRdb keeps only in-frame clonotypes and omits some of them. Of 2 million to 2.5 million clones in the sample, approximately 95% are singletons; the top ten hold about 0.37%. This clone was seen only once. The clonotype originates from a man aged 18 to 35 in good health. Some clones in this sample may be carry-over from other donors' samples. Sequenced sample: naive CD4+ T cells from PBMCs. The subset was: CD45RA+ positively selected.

CDR3 in amino acids: CASSSRSPGLYNEQFF. The CDR3 coding sequence is TGTGCCAGCAGCTCGAGATCCCCTGGGCTATACAATGAGCAGTTCTTC. The V gene is TRBV11-2, the J gene TRBJ2-1; D not resolved. This CDR3 is 16 amino acids long. Germline V CDR1 and CDR2: SGHAT, FQNNGV. The V and J ends lost 4 bases and 4 bases respectively, with 17 bases between them. Looking up the rest from reference TRBV11-2 and TRBJ2-1 gives the full variable domain: EAGVAQSPRYKIIEKRQSVAFWCNPISGHATLYWYQQILGQGPKLLIQFQNNGVVDDSQLPKDRFSAERLKGVDSTLKIQPAKLEDSAVYLCASSSRSPGLYNEQFFGPGTRLTVL.